The table lists the clone carrying this T cell receptor beta chain with a few counts. The antigen is not known. Germline V gives CDR1 LNHDA, CDR2 SQIVND (reference sequence). Trimming cost V 7 bases and J 4 bases, with 19 bases left between them. CDR3 length equals 15 residues. This entry is derived from a study of response to subunit inactivated influenza vaccine. TCRdb reprocessed the RT-PCR reads via MiXCR and lists one record per CDR3 protein. This sample has approximately 730,000 distinct CDR3 sequences, with 14% found just once. Study-wide results and caveats: Every seasonal influenza vaccination brings in few new T cells, the authors suggested.

This receptor was obtained from a man in his fifties who received an inactivated influenza vaccine. This chain links TRBV19 with TRBJ1-1; the D gene is possibly TRBD1 (6 bases). The sample in question was PBMCs from blood, obtained around 14 days before vaccination. The CDR3 nucleotides read TGTGCCAGTACCCCATCCGACAGGCCGGGCACTGAAGCTTTCTTT. It is translated as CASTPSDRPGTEAFF.